Given below is one T cell receptor (beta chain) in context. Between the trimmed V and J ends, which lost 3 bases and 13 bases, there was a span of 25 bases. The CDR3 is 15 residues long. The germline gives CDR1 SEHNR, CDR2 FQNEAQ (reference sequence). For sequencing, patients were chosen who had shown expansion of CD8+CD57+ cells by flow cytometry. Receipt of therapy had not occurred in any patient by the time of blood sampling. This entry comes from a study of CD8+CD57+ T cells in acquired aplastic anemia. Genomic DNA acted as the template from which TCR beta VDJ combination and CDR3 sequence profiling were carried out. TCRdb independently ran MiXCR on the reads; one entry per CDR3 protein. The sample holds around 250,000 distinct CDR3 sequences, less than 85% seen once.

The chain couples TRBV7-9 to TRBJ2-7, with D perhaps given as TRBD1 or TRBD2 (6 bases each). The receptor comes from a human donor with aplastic anemia. The sample comprised sorted CD4+, CD8+, or CD8+CD57+ T cells (not recorded which) from PBMCs. CDR3 in amino acids: CASSFVQGGETQYYF. CDR3 DNA: TGTGCCAGCAGCTTCGTACAGGGAGGTGAGACCCAGTACTACTTC.